Shown below are 27 T cell receptor beta chains from a single sample sequenced in a study of blood T cell repertoires in COVID-19. Using immunoSEQ multiplex PCR, the repertoire was profiled, and TCRdb retains in-frame clones only, with some absent. In the table there are around 260,000 clones, 80% to 90% of which are singletons. The sequencing sample was made of peripheral blood. These receptors all come from a woman between 50 and 59 years old who had recovered from COVID-19.

V gene TRBV28 combines with J gene TRBJ2-7; 7 nucleotides match TRBD1. The V and J ends lost 7 bases and 6 bases, in that order; junction bases with no gene match: 9. CDR3 length: 13 amino acids. From germline, CDR1 is MDHEN and CDR2 SYDVKM. The CDR3 loop reads CASTELTGVEQYF. For the CDR3, the DNA is TGTGCCAGCACCGAACTTACAGGGGTCGAGCAGTACTTC.

The CDR3 DNA follows: TGTGCCAGCAGCTCCTCACAGGTTAACGCCGGTGAAGCTTTCTTT. As protein: CASSSSQVNAGEAFF. The gene calls are TRBV28 and TRBJ1-1; a possible D gene is TRBD1 (5 bases). This CDR3 has 15 residues. Germline V gene lookup returns CDR1 MDHEN and CDR2 SYDVKM. The ends were cut back, 6 bases at V and 7 bases at J, with 21 bases in the middle.

This clone was picked up a small number of times. The chain carries TRBV4-3 and TRBJ1-5; TRBD1 aligns across 9 bases. CDR3 length equals 17 residues. Germline V lookup: CDR1 LGHNA, CDR2 YSLEER. V gave up 0 bases and J gave up 1 base; unmatched junction bases: 4. The CDR3 protein is CASSQELGQGSNQPQHF. Here the CDR3 DNA reads TGCGCCAGCAGCCAAGAACTGGGACAGGGAAGCAATCAGCCCCAGCATTTT.

The chain couples TRBV10-3 to TRBJ2-7; D is unresolved. This CDR3 contains 11 residues. CDR1 is ENHRY and CDR2 is SYGVKD in the germline V gene. V lost 3 bases to trimming and J lost 3 bases, with 3 bases between them. In DNA form, the CDR3 reads TGTGCCATCAGTGACCACTACGAGCAGTACTTC. It is translated as CAISDHYEQYF.

This clone was seen a few times. The chain combines TRBV29-1 with TRBJ2-7, with D maybe TRBD2 (5 bases). The CDR3 totals 13 residues. The V end was cut by 4 bases, the J end by 0 bases, with 10 bases between. Germline lookup yields CDR1 SQVTM and CDR2 ANQGSEA. CDR3: CSVAGGVSYEQYF. Here the CDR3 DNA reads TGCAGCGTTGCAGGAGGTGTCTCCTACGAGCAGTACTTC.

The chain employs TRBV19 and TRBJ2-5, with 7 nucleotides matching TRBD2. V was pared by 5 bases and J by 5 bases, with 14 bases of the junction left unmatched. The CDR3 extends over 16 amino acids. Per the germline V gene, CDR1 is LNHDA and CDR2 is SQIVND (reference sequence). This CDR3 reads CASSRGREWAWETQYF. CDR3 in DNA: TGTGCCAGTAGTCGTGGGCGGGAGTGGGCGTGGGAGACCCAGTACTTC.

This clone was seen only a few times. V and J are TRBV7-9 and TRBJ2-2, with 11 bases fitting TRBD2. The length of the CDR3 is 15 residues. Germline CDR1 is SEHNR and CDR2 is FQNEAQ (reference sequence). V was pared by 1 base and J by 8 bases, with 3 bases of the junction left unmatched. The CDR3 region has the DNA TGTGCCAGCAGCTTAGGACTAGCGGGACTAGGGGAGCTGTTTTTT. Protein sequence: CASSLGLAGLGELFF.

This rearrangement joins TRBV5-1 to TRBJ2-5; 7 bases match TRBD1. The germline CDR1 and CDR2 sequences are SGHRS and YFSETQ. Unmatched junction bases numbered 2, after V lost 4 bases and J lost 2 bases. The CDR3 covers 13 residues. The CDR3 loop reads CASSMDRQETQYF. The CDR3 DNA sequence: TGCGCCAGCAGCATGGACAGGCAAGAGACCCAGTACTTC.

The genes are TRBV18 and TRBJ1-1; TRBD1 aligns across 9 bases. Germline V gene lookup returns CDR1 KGHSH and CDR2 LQKENI. V shed 4 bases, J shed 1 base, and the junction held 4 bases outside the gene matches. The CDR3 covers 15 residues. This CDR3 reads CASSQTGGTNTEAFF. CDR3 sequence (DNA): TGTGCCAGCTCACAAACAGGGGGCACGAACACTGAAGCTTTCTTT.

V is TRBV3-1 (or the pseudogene TRBV3-2) and J is TRBJ1-4; D is uncertain. Trimming removed 3 bases from V and 3 bases from J, with 11 bases in between. The CDR3 runs 15 residues. The germline V gene encodes CDR1 LGHDT and CDR2 YNNKEL (reference sequence). CDR3 nucleotides: TGTGCCAGCAGCCACAAGATCCGGGCTAATGAAAAACTGTTTTTT. Translated, it gives CASSHKIRANEKLFF.

This clone was counted only a few times. The chain recombines TRBV28 with TRBJ2-2, with D maybe TRBD2 (7 bases). The CDR3 runs 17 residues. V gave up 1 base and J gave up 5 bases, with 17 bases separating them. The germline gives CDR1 MDHEN, CDR2 SYDVKM. The CDR3 DNA is TGTGCCAGCAGTTTATTAGGGGGGGCAGGTCTTACCGGGGAGCTGTTTTTT. Its protein is CASSLLGGAGLTGELFF.

V usage is TRBV4-3 and J usage is TRBJ2-1; TRBD2 matches 8 bases. The CDR3 is 17 amino acids. Germline values: CDR1 LGHNA, CDR2 YSLEER. The V and J ends lost 3 bases and 8 bases, in that order; junction bases with no gene match: 15. CDR3 nucleotides: TGCGCCAGCAGCCAGAAGAGCGGGGGTTCGCCCTGGGATGAGCAGTTCTTC. Translated, it gives CASSQKSGGSPWDEQFF.

In DNA form, the CDR3 reads TGTGCCTGGGGGGCGGGTCAGCCCCAGCATTTT. Its translation: CAWGAGQPQHF. The rearrangement uses TRBV30 and TRBJ1-5; TRBD1 is a possible D gene (5 bases). Germline CDR1 reads GTSNPN; CDR2 reads SVGIG (reference sequence). Trimming left V 5 bases short and J 6 bases short, with 8 bases between. CDR3 length: 11 amino acids.

This clone showed up just a few times. The chain carries TRBV11-2 and TRBJ1-1, with TRBD1 as a possible D gene (6 bases). Trimming stripped 5 bases from V and 4 bases from J, with 11 bases between. The length of the CDR3 is 13 residues. The germline gives CDR1 SGHAT, CDR2 FQNNGV. CDR3 in amino acids: CASSPQGGTEAFF. The CDR3 DNA follows: TGTGCCAGCAGCCCCCAAGGGGGCACTGAAGCTTTCTTT.

This chain connects TRBV10-3 to TRBJ1-2; tentative D call: TRBD1 (5 bases). CDR3 size: 14 residues. The germline V gene has CDR1 ENHRY and CDR2 SYGVKD. V was shortened by 3 bases and J by 3 bases, with 11 bases between the two germline ends. The CDR3 spells CAISDPTRDYGYTF. In DNA form, the CDR3 reads TGTGCCATCAGTGACCCTACCAGGGACTATGGCTACACCTTC.

The chain carries TRBV30 and TRBJ1-2; 10 nucleotides agree with TRBD1. The CDR3 has 18 residues. With V trimmed by 0 bases and J by 5 bases, 15 bases remained unmatched. From germline, CDR1 is GTSNPN and CDR2 SVGIG (reference sequence). In nucleotides, the CDR3 is TGTGCCTGGAGTGTACGGGGACTTGACAGGGGGCGGGGTTATGGCTACACCTTC. Translation gives CAWSVRGLDRGRGYGYTF.

The chain is built from TRBV6-5 and TRBJ1-6; TRBD1 matches 7 bases. Germline loops: CDR1 MNHEY, CDR2 SVGAGI. CDR3 length equals 15 residues. The V and J ends lost 2 bases and 7 bases, in that order; junction bases with no gene match: 5. CDR3 region: CASSYRAGGNSPLHF. The DNA of the CDR3 is TGTGCCAGCAGTTACAGGGCAGGGGGGAATTCACCCCTCCACTTT.

The chain couples TRBV6-5 to TRBJ2-7; 7 positions agree with TRBD1. Germline trimming cut 0 bases from V and 4 bases from J; bases unmatched to any gene: 9. The CDR3 contains 16 residues. Germline V gene data show CDR1 as MNHEY and CDR2 as SVGAGI. The CDR3 protein is CASSYSRGGSGYEQYF. The CDR3 DNA reads as TGTGCCAGCAGTTACTCGAGAGGGGGCAGTGGATACGAGCAGTACTTC.

This clone was seen only a few times. This sequence joins TRBV4-3 and TRBJ1-4; the D gene is possibly TRBD1 (5 bases). Germline V gene sequence: CDR1 LGHNA, CDR2 YSLEER. CDR3 size: 17 residues. V lost 3 bases and J 7 bases, leaving 21 bases between the germline ends. The CDR3 nucleotides read TGCGCCAGCAGCCAGTACCGCGGGGGGAGGAAGGCTGAAAAACTGTTTTTT. Amino acids: CASSQYRGGRKAEKLFF.

V usage is TRBV5-1 and J usage is TRBJ2-1, with D possibly being TRBD1 (6 bases). Looked up from germline, CDR1 is SGHRS and CDR2 is YFSETQ. The CDR3 runs to 12 residues. V shed 0 bases and J shed 13 bases, with 11 bases lying between them. In DNA form, the CDR3 reads TGCGCCAGCAGCTTGGCTCGAGGGGGTCAGTTCTTC. Translating it yields CASSLARGGQFF.

This chain uses TRBV4-1 with TRBJ1-5, with D possibly TRBD1 on 5 matching bases. This CDR3 is built from 15 residues. Trimming pared 4 bases from V and 9 bases from J, leaving 19 bases between. Germline loops: CDR1 MGHRA, CDR2 YSYEKL. The CDR3 spells CASSPREGGTGPQHF. The CDR3 DNA reads TGCGCCAGCAGCCCTAGGGAAGGCGGGACCGGGCCCCAGCATTTT.

The chain carries TRBV27 and TRBJ1-3, with 7 bases fitting TRBD1. Germline V lookup: CDR1 MNHEY, CDR2 SMNVEV (reference sequence). This CDR3 is 16 amino acids long. V lost 6 bases and J lost 2; bases outside the gene matches: 10. The CDR3 spells CASSSVGQIPGNTIYF. DNA for the CDR3: TGTGCCAGCAGCTCTGTGGGACAGATCCCTGGAAACACCATATATTTT.

The CDR3 coding sequence is TGTGCCAGCAGTAACCAGGGTAATGAGCAGTTCTTC. Protein sequence: CASSNQGNEQFF. The chain joins TRBV27 to TRBJ2-1, with D maybe TRBD1 (5 bases). Trimming left V 5 bases short and J 7 bases short, with 9 bases between. The CDR3 runs to 12 residues. Germline assignment: CDR1 MNHEY and CDR2 SMNVEV (reference sequence).

This chain links TRBV5-1 with TRBJ2-5, with D possibly matching TRBD1 (6 bases). The length of the CDR3 is 14 residues. The germline V gene encodes CDR1 SGHRS and CDR2 YFSETQ. With 3 bases removed from V and 0 bases from J, the gap between germline ends came to 9 bases. The CDR3 bases are TGCGCCAGCAGCTCAGGGGCCCACCAAGAGACCCAGTACTTC. It is translated as CASSSGAHQETQYF.

Only one count was recorded for this clone. The chain has TRBV27 and TRBJ1-2; D is undetermined. Germline V lookup: CDR1 MNHEY, CDR2 SMNVEV (reference sequence). The CDR3 totals 15 residues. Trimming shortened V by 5 bases and J by 7 bases, and 20 bases separated the two germline ends. The CDR3 bases are TGTGCCAGCAGTCCCACTCAACTTGTAACGGGTGGCTACACCTTC. It translates to CASSPTQLVTGGYTF.

V and J are TRBV21-1 and TRBJ2-7; TRBD2, the table's D call, was not compared with the DNA. TRBV21-1 is annotated as a pseudogene. The CDR3 spans 18 residues. In nucleotides, the CDR3 is TGTGCCAGCAGCACTCCGGGTCAAGAGGGTAGTAGCTCCTACGAGCAGTACTTC. Translating gives CASSTPGQEGSSSYEQYF.

The V call is TRBV5-8, the J call TRBJ2-3; D possibly corresponds to TRBD1 (6 bases). Germline V CDR1 and CDR2: SGHTS, YDEGEE. The CDR3 runs to 18 residues. Trimming removed 3 bases at V and 0 bases at J, with 20 bases between. In DNA form, the CDR3 reads TGTGCCAGCAGCTGGGGGCTCCTGGCAGCAACTAGCACAGATACGCAGTATTTT. This gives the protein CASSWGLLAATSTDTQYF.